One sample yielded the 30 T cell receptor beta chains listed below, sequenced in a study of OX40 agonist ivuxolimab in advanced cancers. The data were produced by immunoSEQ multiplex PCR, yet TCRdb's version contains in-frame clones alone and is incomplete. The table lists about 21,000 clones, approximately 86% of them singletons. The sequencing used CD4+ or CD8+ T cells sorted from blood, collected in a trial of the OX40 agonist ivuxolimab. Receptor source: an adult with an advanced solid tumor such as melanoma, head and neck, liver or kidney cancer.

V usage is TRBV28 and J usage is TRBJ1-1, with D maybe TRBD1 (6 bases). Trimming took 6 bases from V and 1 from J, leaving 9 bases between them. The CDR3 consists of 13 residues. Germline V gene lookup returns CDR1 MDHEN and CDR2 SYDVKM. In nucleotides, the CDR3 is TGTGCCAGCAGCGGGGGCTGGAACACTGAAGCTTTCTTT. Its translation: CASSGGWNTEAFF.

The CDR3 bases are TGTGCCAGCAGCCCCCGGGACACCGGGGAGCTGTTTTTT. Amino acid sequence: CASSPRDTGELFF. The chain links TRBV9 to TRBJ2-2; D gene ambiguous. The ends were cut back, 4 bases at V and 3 bases at J, with 7 bases in the middle. The CDR3 runs to 13 residues. The V gene's germline CDR1 is SGDLS and CDR2 YYNGEE.

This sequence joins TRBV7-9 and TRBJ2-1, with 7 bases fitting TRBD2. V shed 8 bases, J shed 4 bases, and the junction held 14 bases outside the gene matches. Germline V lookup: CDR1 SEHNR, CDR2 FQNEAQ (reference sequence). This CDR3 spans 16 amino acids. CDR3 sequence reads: CASFLTWGGSYNEQFF. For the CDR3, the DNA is TGTGCCAGCTTCCTAACCTGGGGCGGGAGTTACAATGAGCAGTTCTTC.

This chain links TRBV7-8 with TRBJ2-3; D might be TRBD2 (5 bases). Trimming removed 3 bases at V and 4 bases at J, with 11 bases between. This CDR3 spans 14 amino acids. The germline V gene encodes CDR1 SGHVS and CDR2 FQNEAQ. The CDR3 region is CASSFEGPPDTQYF. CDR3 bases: TGTGCCAGCAGCTTTGAGGGCCCTCCAGATACGCAGTATTTT.

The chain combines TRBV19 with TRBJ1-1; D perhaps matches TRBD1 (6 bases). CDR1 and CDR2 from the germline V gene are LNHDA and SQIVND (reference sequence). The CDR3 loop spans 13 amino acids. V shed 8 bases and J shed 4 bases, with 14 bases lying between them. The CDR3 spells CASSGGRGTEAFF. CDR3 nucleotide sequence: TGTGCCAGTTCGGGGGGGCGAGGCACTGAAGCTTTCTTT.

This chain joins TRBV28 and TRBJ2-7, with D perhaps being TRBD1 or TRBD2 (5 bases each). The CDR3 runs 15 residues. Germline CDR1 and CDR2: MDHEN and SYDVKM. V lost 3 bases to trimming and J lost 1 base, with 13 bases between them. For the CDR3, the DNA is TGTGCCAGCAGTTTCCAAGGGACCCTATCCTACGAGCAGTACTTC. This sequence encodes CASSFQGTLSYEQYF.

DNA of the CDR3: TGTGCCAGCAGAGTCACCCCGGGACAAACCTACGAGCAGTACTTC. It translates to CASRVTPGQTYEQYF. The chain combines TRBV27 with TRBJ2-7, with D possibly being TRBD1 (6 bases). CDR1 and CDR2 from the germline V gene are MNHEY and SMNVEV (reference sequence). CDR3 size: 15 residues. With 6 bases removed from V and 2 bases from J, the gap between germline ends came to 17 bases.

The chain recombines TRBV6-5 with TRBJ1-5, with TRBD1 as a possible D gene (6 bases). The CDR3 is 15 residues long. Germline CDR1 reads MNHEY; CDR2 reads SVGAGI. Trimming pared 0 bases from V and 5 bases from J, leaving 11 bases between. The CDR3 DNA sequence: TGTGCCAGCAGTTACTCGAGAAGGGGGGATCAGCCCCAGCATTTT. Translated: CASSYSRRGDQPQHF.

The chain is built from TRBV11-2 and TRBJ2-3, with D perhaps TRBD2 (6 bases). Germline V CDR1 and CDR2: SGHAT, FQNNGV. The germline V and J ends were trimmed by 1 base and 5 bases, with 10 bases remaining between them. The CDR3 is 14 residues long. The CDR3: CASSLVRGIDTQYF. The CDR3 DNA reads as TGTGCCAGCAGCTTAGTACGGGGGATAGATACGCAGTATTTT.

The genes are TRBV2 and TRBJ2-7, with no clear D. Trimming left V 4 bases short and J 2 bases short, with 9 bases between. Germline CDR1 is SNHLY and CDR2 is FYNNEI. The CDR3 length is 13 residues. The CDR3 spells CASSVELAYEQYF. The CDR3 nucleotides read TGTGCCAGCAGTGTTGAGTTGGCCTACGAGCAGTACTTC.

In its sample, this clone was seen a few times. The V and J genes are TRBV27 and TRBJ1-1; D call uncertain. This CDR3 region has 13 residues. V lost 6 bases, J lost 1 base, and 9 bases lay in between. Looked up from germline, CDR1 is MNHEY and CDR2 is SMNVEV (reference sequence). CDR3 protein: CASRLWRNTEAFF. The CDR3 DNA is TGTGCCAGCAGGCTCTGGAGGAACACTGAAGCTTTCTTT.

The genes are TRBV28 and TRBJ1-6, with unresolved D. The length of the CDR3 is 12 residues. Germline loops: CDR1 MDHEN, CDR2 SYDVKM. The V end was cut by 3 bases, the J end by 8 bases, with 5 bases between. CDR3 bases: TGTGCCAGCAGTTTGCTCCATTCACCCCTCCACTTT. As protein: CASSLLHSPLHF.

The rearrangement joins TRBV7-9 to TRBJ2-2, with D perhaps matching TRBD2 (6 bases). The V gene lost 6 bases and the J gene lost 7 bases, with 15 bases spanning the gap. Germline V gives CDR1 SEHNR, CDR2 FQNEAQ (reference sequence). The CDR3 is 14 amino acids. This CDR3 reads CASRRRGTLGELFF. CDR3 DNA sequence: TGTGCCAGCAGGCGTCGCGGGACCCTCGGGGAGCTGTTTTTT.

CDR3: CASSHPGLGGTDTQYF. CDR3 bases: TGTGCCAGCAGTCATCCGGGACTAGGAGGCACAGATACGCAGTATTTT. J is TRBJ2-3 and V is TRBV7-6; 8 nucleotides match TRBD2. Trimming at V came to 6 bases and at J to 1 base, leaving 9 bases not matched to a gene. The CDR3 is 16 residues long. Germline V gene sequence: CDR1 SGHVS, CDR2 FNYEAQ.

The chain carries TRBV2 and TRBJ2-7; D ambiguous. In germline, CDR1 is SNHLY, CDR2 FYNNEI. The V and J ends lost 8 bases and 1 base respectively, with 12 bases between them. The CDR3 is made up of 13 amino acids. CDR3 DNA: TGTGCCAGCGAAGGCACCACGTCCTACGAGCAGTACTTC. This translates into CASEGTTSYEQYF.

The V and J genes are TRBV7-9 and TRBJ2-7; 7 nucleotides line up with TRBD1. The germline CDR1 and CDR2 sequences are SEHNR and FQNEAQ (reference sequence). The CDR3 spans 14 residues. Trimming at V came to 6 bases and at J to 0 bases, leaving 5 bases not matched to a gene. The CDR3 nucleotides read TGTGCCAGCAGGGGGACAGAGAGCTCCTACGAGCAGTACTTC. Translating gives CASRGTESSYEQYF.

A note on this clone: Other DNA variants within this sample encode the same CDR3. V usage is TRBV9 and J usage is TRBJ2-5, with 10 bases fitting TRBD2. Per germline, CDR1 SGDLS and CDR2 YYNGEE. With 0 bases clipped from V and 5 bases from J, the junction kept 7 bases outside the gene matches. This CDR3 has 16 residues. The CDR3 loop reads CASSVEVAGGPETQYF. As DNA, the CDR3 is TGTGCCAGCAGCGTAGAAGTAGCGGGGGGACCGGAGACCCAGTACTTC.

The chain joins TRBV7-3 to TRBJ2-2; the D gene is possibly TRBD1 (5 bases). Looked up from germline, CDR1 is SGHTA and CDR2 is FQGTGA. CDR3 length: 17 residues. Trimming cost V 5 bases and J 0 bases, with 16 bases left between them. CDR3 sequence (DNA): TGTGCCAGCAGCCCTTCTTCGGGCAGGGCGAACACCGGGGAGCTGTTTTTT. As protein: CASSPSSGRANTGELFF.

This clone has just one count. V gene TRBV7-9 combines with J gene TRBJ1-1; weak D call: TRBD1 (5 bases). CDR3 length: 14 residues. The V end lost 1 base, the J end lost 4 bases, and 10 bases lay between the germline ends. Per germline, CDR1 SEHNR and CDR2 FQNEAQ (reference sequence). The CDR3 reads CASSLGVGATEAFF. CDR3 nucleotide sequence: TGTGCCAGCAGCTTAGGGGTAGGGGCCACTGAAGCTTTCTTT.

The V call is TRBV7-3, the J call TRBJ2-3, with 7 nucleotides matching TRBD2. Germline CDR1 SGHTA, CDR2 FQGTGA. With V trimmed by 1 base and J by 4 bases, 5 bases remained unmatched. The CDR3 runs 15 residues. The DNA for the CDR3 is TGTGCCAGCAGCTTAATGGGCGGGGGAGCAGATACGCAGTATTTT. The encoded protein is CASSLMGGGADTQYF.

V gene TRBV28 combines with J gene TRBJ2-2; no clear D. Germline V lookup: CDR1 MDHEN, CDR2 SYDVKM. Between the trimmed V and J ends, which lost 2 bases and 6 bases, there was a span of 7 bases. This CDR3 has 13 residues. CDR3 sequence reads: CASSLRVSGELFF. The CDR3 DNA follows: TGTGCCAGCAGTTTAAGGGTCTCCGGGGAGCTGTTTTTT. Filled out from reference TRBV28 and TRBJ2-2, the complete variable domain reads DVKVTQSSRYLVKRTGEKVFLECVQDMDHENMFWYRQDPGLGLRLIYFSYDVKMKEKGDIPEGYSVSREKKERFSLILESASTNQTSMYLCASSLRVSGELFFGEGSRLTVL.

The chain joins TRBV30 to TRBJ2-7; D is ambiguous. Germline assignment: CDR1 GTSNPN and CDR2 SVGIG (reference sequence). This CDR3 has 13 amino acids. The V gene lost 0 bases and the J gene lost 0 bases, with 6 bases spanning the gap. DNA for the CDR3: TGTGCCTGGAGTGTCGGCAACTCCTACGAGCAGTACTTC. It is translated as CAWSVGNSYEQYF.

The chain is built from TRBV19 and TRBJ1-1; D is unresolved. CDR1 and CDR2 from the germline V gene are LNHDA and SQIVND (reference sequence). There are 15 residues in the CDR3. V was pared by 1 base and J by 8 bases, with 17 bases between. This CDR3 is CASSIGRSKASEAFF. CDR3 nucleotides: TGTGCCAGTAGTATAGGGCGCTCGAAAGCTTCCGAAGCTTTCTTT.

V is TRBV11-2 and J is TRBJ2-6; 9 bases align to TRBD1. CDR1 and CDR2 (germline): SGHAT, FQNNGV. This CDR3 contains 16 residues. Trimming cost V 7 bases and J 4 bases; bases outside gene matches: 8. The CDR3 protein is CASTRTGVTGANVLTF. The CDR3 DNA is TGTGCCAGCACCCGGACAGGGGTGACCGGGGCCAACGTCCTGACTTTC.

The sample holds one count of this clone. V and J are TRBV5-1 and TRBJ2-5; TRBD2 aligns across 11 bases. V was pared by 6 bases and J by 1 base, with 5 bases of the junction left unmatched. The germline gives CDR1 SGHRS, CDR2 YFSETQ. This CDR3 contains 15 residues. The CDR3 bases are TGCGCCAGCACCTCCGGGACTAGCGGCCAAGAGACCCAGTACTTC. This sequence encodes CASTSGTSGQETQYF.

The DNA of the CDR3 is TGTGCCAGCAGCCCAGAGCGGGGCCTGGAGACCCAGTACTTC. Translating gives CASSPERGLETQYF. This sequence joins TRBV21-1 and TRBJ2-5; TRBD2, the table's D call, was not compared with the DNA. TRBV21-1 is tagged as a pseudogene. The CDR3 totals 14 residues.

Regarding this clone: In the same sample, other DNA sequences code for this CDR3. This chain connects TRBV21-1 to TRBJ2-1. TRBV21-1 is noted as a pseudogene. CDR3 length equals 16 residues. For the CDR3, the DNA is TGTGCCAGCAGTAAAGTGACCGGGGACGACCTTAATGAGCAGTTCTTC. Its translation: CASSKVTGDDLNEQFF.

CDR3 in amino acids: CASSSGGATNTGELFF. DNA of the CDR3: TGTGCCAGCAGCTCCGGCGGGGCTACGAACACCGGGGAGCTGTTTTTT. This chain uses TRBV13 with TRBJ2-2, with a weak D call TRBD2 (6 bases). Germline V CDR1 and CDR2: PRHDT, FYEKMQ (reference sequence). This CDR3 has 16 amino acids. The V and J ends lost 4 bases and 0 bases respectively, with 12 bases between them.

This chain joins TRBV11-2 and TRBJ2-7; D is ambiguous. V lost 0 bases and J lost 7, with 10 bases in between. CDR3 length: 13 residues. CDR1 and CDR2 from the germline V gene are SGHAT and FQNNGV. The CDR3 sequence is CASSLDTSREQYF. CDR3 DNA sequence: TGTGCCAGCAGCTTAGATACATCTAGGGAGCAGTACTTC.

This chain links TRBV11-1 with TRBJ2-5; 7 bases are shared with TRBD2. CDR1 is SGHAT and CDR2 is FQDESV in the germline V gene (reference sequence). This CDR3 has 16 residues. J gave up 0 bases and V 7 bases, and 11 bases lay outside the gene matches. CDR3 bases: TGTGCCAGCAACTTTGCGGGGGAACAGTACCAAGAGACCCAGTACTTC. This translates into CASNFAGEQYQETQYF.